The present entry profiles one T cell receptor (beta chain) with its context. These data originate in a study of T cell responses to AZD1222 COVID-19 vaccine. Measured with immunoSEQ multiplex PCR; TCRdb has only the in-frame clones, and not every one. The sample carries about 77,000 clones, more than 85% recorded once. CDR1 is GTSNPN and CDR2 is SVGIG in the germline V gene (reference sequence). The CDR3 covers 17 residues. The V segment lost 3 bases and the J segment 3 bases; nucleotides outside the gene matches: 14. This chain uses TRBV30 with TRBJ1-5; 7 bases fit TRBD1. This sequence was found in an adult who received the AZD1222 COVID-19 vaccine. The sample consisted of peripheral blood, taken 28 days after the second AZD1222 dose. In DNA, the CDR3 is TGTGCCTGGAGCGCCTCGTCAGGGGGTTGGGACAATCAGCCCCAGCATTTT. Its translation is CAWSASSGGWDNQPQHF.